The source of this T cell receptor (beta chain) is a study of T cell clonotyping in hematopoietic cell transplantation. The study's findings and limits: At the given depth, recipient repertoires were over 95% de novo clonotypes. Cells were unsorted, so CD4 and CD8 contributions were not separated. Broader posttransplant TCR repertoire diversity was predicted by graft donor and pretransplant recipient Inverse Simpson Index values. After transplant, recipient diversity fell while pathologically expanded clonotypes grew through day 180.

As to this clone: The target antigen is unknown.

The data were produced by immunoSEQ multiplex PCR, yet TCRdb's version contains in-frame clones alone and is incomplete. This table has about 41,000 clones, approximately 95% appearing once. Germline values: CDR1 SQVTM, CDR2 ANQGSEA. CDR3 length: 12 amino acids. The V and J ends lost 4 bases and 0 bases respectively, with 7 bases between them. The V gene is TRBV29-1, the J gene TRBJ2-7; D call uncertain. The sequencing sample was made of peripheral blood mononuclear cells. The origin of this receptor is a man aged 30-40 years in good health. Some clones in this sample may be carry-over from other donors' samples. CDR3 sequence: CSVAQNSYEQYF. The DNA of the CDR3 is TGCAGCGTTGCACAGAACTCCTACGAGCAGTACTTC.